Here is one T cell receptor (beta chain) with its context. The target antigen is unknown. Naive CD8 isolation took CD45RO-negative cells positively selected for CCR7 and excluded terminally differentiated effector memory CD45RA+ cells. Trimming took 2 bases from V and 6 from J, leaving 13 bases between them. The CDR3 covers 15 residues. Germline CDR1 is SGHAT and CDR2 is FQNNGV. The data stem from a study of shared clonotypes between healthy human individuals. Study findings and constraints: The study found roughly 5% of naive CD4 clonotypes shared across several donors. Non-shared clonotypes showed lower generation probabilities than clonotypes common to all four donors.

Data came from immunoSEQ multiplex PCR; TCRdb stores just in-frame clones and leaves some out. The sample yields millions of clones, approximately 94% seen once. This sequence joins TRBV11-2 and TRBJ2-2; the D gene is possibly TRBD2 (5 bases). The receptor was derived from a man between 18 and 35 years old in good health. The sequenced sample was naive CD8+ T cells sorted from blood. The CDR3 sequence is CASSLRRGTSGELFF. CDR3 bases: TGTGCCAGCAGCTTACGTCGGGGAACGTCCGGGGAGCTGTTTTTT.